The 19 T cell receptor beta chains presented below share a single source sample, sequenced in a study of T cells in Graves' hyperthyroidism and ophthalmopathy (dated by TCRdb to between 2019 and 2020). The method was multiplex PCR. The sequencer listed for this sample is Illumina HiSeq 2000. Amplification of TCR beta CDR3 regions was carried out from RNA transcripts. A first-round RT-PCR of the TCR CDR3 used the HTBI primer set with the Qiagen OneStep RT-PCR kit. TCRdb reran the public reads through fastp at Q25 and MiXCR, keeping productive beta chains. Duplicate CDR3 protein sequences are folded into a single record with the most common DNA and genes. Within this sample are a few hundred thousand distinct CDR3 sequences, with less than 25% of them counted one time only. The ten largest clones represent about 26% of the sample. Specimen: blood. These receptors were taken from a young man with Graves' hyperthyroidism.

This clonotype came up many times. The DNA of the CDR3 is TGTGCCACCAGTTCCGGGACCTCTGGAAACACCATATATTTT. Amino acid sequence: CATSSGTSGNTIYF. J is TRBJ1-3 and V is TRBV24-1; a weak D match, TRBD1 (5 bases). The germline gives CDR1 KGHDR, CDR2 SFDVKD. This CDR3 comprises 14 residues. Trimming shortened V by 6 bases and J by 0 bases, and 8 bases separated the two germline ends.

There are many counts of this clonotype. The chain employs TRBV6-5 and TRBJ2-2; TRBD2 aligns across 10 bases. V lost 2 bases and J lost 7; bases outside the gene matches: 7. The germline gives CDR1 MNHEY, CDR2 SVGAGI. The CDR3 spans 16 residues. DNA of the CDR3: TGTGCCAGCAGTTACGAAGCGGGGGGGCTAGGCGGGGAGCTGTTTTTT. Translated: CASSYEAGGLGGELFF.

This clonotype was detected ten times or more. V usage is TRBV12-3 or TRBV12-4 and J usage is TRBJ1-1, with unresolved D. The V gene lost 4 bases and the J gene lost 0 bases, with 9 bases spanning the gap. This CDR3 comprises 14 residues. The DNA for the CDR3 is TGTGCCAGCAGTTCCCAGTTTCTGAACACTGAAGCTTTCTTT. This translates into CASSSQFLNTEAFF.

The J gene is TRBJ1-2, the V gene TRBV25-1, with TRBD1 matching 8 bases. Germline V gives CDR1 MGHDK, CDR2 SYGVNS. With 4 bases clipped from V and 7 bases from J, the junction kept 5 bases outside the gene matches. The CDR3 consists of 13 residues. CDR3 sequence reads: CASSAQGAGGYTF. CDR3 nucleotide sequence: TGTGCCAGCAGTGCTCAGGGGGCAGGTGGCTACACCTTC.

This clonotype was counted between two and nine times. The gene calls are TRBV9 and TRBJ1-2, with 7 nucleotides matching TRBD1. The trim removed 3 bases at V and 2 bases at J, leaving 7 bases unmatched. This CDR3 has 15 residues. CDR1 is SGDLS and CDR2 is YYNGEE in the germline V gene. In nucleotides, the CDR3 is TGTGCCAGCAGCGCTAGCAGGGGGTTAAACTATGGCTACACCTTC. Its protein is CASSASRGLNYGYTF.

Turning to this clonotype: A read error may explain this, as a much larger clone is one base away. The genes are TRBV20-1 and TRBJ1-1, with D unresolved. CDR3 length: 13 amino acids. V lost 6 bases to trimming and J lost 5 bases, with 16 bases between them. The germline gives CDR1 DFQATT, CDR2 SNEGSKA (reference sequence). CDR3 DNA: TGCAGTGCGAGGACCGCGGGCGGGACTGAAGCTTTCTTT. It translates to CSARTAGGTEAFF.

This clonotype has a count of ten or more. The gene calls are TRBV11-2 and TRBJ2-7; 10 bases are a match to TRBD1. Trimming at V came to 5 bases and at J to 5 bases, leaving 9 bases not matched to a gene. Germline CDR1 is SGHAT and CDR2 is FQNNGV. There are 15 residues in the CDR3. CDR3 sequence: CASSTGQGRTDEQYF. The CDR3 bases are TGTGCCAGCAGCACGGGACAGGGGCGGACCGACGAGCAGTACTTC. The entire variable domain, with the rest obtained from reference TRBV11-2 and TRBJ2-7, is as follows: EAGVAQSPRYKIIEKRQSVAFWCNPISGHATLYWYQQILGQGPKLLIQFQNNGVVDDSQLPKDRFSAERLKGVDSTLKIQPAKLEDSAVYLCASSTGQGRTDEQYFGPGTRLTVT.

The V call is TRBV18, the J call TRBJ1-1; 7 bases line up with TRBD1. J gave up 1 base and V 1 base, and 3 bases lay outside the gene matches. There are 15 residues in the CDR3. CDR1 is KGHSH, CDR2 LQKENI, per germline. The CDR3 loop is CASSPQGAENTEAFF. CDR3 DNA: TGTGCCAGCTCACCACAGGGGGCCGAGAACACTGAAGCTTTCTTT.

The V call is TRBV2, the J call TRBJ1-1; the D gene is possibly TRBD1 (6 bases). The CDR3 has 16 residues. With 8 bases removed from V and 4 bases from J, the gap between germline ends came to 23 bases. The V gene's germline CDR1 is SNHLY and CDR2 FYNNEI. The CDR3 loop reads CASGMSRGGRTTEAFF. CDR3 in DNA: TGTGCCAGCGGAATGTCGAGGGGGGGGCGCACCACTGAAGCTTTCTTT.

This clonotype has at least ten counts. The V and J genes are TRBV11-2 and TRBJ2-2, with 7 bases identical to TRBD1. This CDR3 comprises 15 residues. The ends lost 5 bases at V and 7 bases at J; junction bases unmatched: 10. From germline, CDR1 is SGHAT and CDR2 FQNNGV. The DNA for the CDR3 is TGTGCCAGCAGCCAGGAAAGGGGGCGAGGCGGGGAGCTGTTTTTT. Its translation: CASSQERGRGGELFF.

The chain combines TRBV18 with TRBJ2-5, with 7 bases matching TRBD1. The CDR3 extends over 15 amino acids. The V segment lost 8 bases and the J segment 5 bases; nucleotides outside the gene matches: 14. Germline V CDR1 and CDR2: KGHSH, LQKENI. The CDR3 DNA sequence: TGTGCCAGCGCACGACCGGGACAGTATTCCGAGACCCAGTACTTC. This codes for CASARPGQYSETQYF. The full variable domain, with the rest looked up from reference TRBV18 and TRBJ2-5, is NAGVMQNPRHLVRRRGQEARLRCSPMKGHSHVYWYRQLPEEGLKFMVYLQKENIIDESGMPKERFSAEFPKEGPSILRIQQVVRGDSAAYFCASARPGQYSETQYFGPGTRLLVL.

This clonotype has at least ten counts. The junction and the germline gene differ at one end; a read error may be behind it. The chain uses TRBV24-1 and TRBJ1-2; D unclear. The CDR3 extends over 11 amino acids. Germline CDR1 reads KGHDR; CDR2 reads SFDVKD. The CDR3 protein is CATSDAYGYAF. The DNA of the CDR3 is TGTGCCACCAGTGACGCTTATGGCTACGCCTTC.

This clonotype was picked up a small number of times. The genes are TRBV20-1 and TRBJ1-1, with a possible D match to TRBD1 (6 bases). With 5 bases removed from V and 6 bases from J, the gap between germline ends came to 13 bases. Germline-derived CDR1 and CDR2 are DFQATT and SNEGSKA (reference sequence). This CDR3 has 12 amino acids. CDR3 amino acids: CSAPLGAAEAFF. In DNA, the CDR3 is TGCAGTGCTCCCCTGGGGGCGGCTGAAGCTTTCTTT.

In this sample, this clonotype turned up many times. This chain uses TRBV29-1 with TRBJ1-1; D unresolved. Germline lookup yields CDR1 SQVTM and CDR2 ANQGSEA. Trimming cost V 7 bases and J 0 bases, with 12 bases left between them. The CDR3 runs 13 residues. The CDR3 region is CSAEGQMNTEAFF. CDR3 sequence (DNA): TGCAGCGCAGAGGGCCAGATGAACACTGAAGCTTTCTTT.

This clonotype was seen a few times. The chain combines TRBV28 with TRBJ1-1, with TRBD1 matching 10 bases. The V segment lost 3 bases and the J segment 11 bases; nucleotides outside the gene matches: 15. Per the germline V gene, CDR1 is MDHEN and CDR2 is SYDVKM. The CDR3 length is 16 residues. CDR3 region: CASSFLPGQGPPGAFF. The CDR3 DNA follows: TGTGCCAGCAGTTTTTTACCGGGACAGGGGCCACCTGGGGCTTTCTTT.

This clonotype was counted at least ten times. The chain combines TRBV6-1 with TRBJ2-7, with 8 bases that match TRBD2. The CDR3 runs to 15 residues. V gave up 4 bases and J gave up 0 bases; unmatched junction bases: 5. Germline V lookup: CDR1 MNHNS, CDR2 SASEGT. The CDR3 region is CASSVLSGDSYEQYF. The CDR3 DNA is TGTGCCAGCAGTGTCCTTAGCGGGGACTCCTACGAGCAGTACTTC.

The sample holds many counts of this clonotype. The chain couples TRBV6-1 to TRBJ1-1; D uncertain. Germline-derived CDR1 and CDR2 are MNHNS and SASEGT. CDR3 length: 14 residues. V lost 3 bases to trimming and J lost 5 bases, with 13 bases between them. CDR3 protein: CASSDRWEKTEAFF. The CDR3 bases are TGTGCCAGCAGTGATAGGTGGGAAAAGACTGAAGCTTTCTTT.

This clonotype was observed a handful of times. This chain uses TRBV28 with TRBJ1-5; D remains ambiguous. V lost 6 bases to trimming and J lost 4 bases, with 25 bases between them. The CDR3 is 18 amino acids. The germline gives CDR1 MDHEN, CDR2 SYDVKM. The CDR3 loop reads CASSLRSSGPRKNQPQHF. The CDR3 coding sequence is TGTGCCAGCAGCCTGAGGTCGAGTGGGCCTCGGAAAAATCAGCCCCAGCATTTT.

This chain uses TRBV15 with TRBJ1-2, with D maybe TRBD1 (5 bases). The CDR3 runs 13 residues. Germline-derived CDR1 and CDR2 are LNHNV and YYDKDF (reference sequence). Trimming left V 4 bases short and J 3 bases short, with 9 bases between. The CDR3 sequence is CATSKGLDYGYTF. In nucleotides, the CDR3 is TGTGCCACCAGCAAGGGGTTGGACTATGGCTACACCTTC. Full variable domain (missing parts from reference TRBV15 and TRBJ1-2): DAMVIQNPRYQVTQFGKPVTLSCSQTLNHNVMYWYQQKSSQAPKLLFHYYDKDFNNEADTPDNFQSRRPNTSFCFLDIRSPGLGDTAMYLCATSKGLDYGYTFGSGTRLTVV.